Following are 6 T cell receptor beta chains from one sample sequenced in a study of blood T cells in healthy people across ages. A sample-barcoded 5' primer and a J-beta primer mix were used in a second PCR of about 7 to 12 cycles. TCRdb analysed the 5' RACE reads with MiXCR anew, one entry per CDR3 protein. The sample contains roughly 1,500,000 distinct CDR3 sequences, approximately 40% of which appear only once. The sample was blood. The receptor set was obtained from a woman aged 18-35 years in good health.

The CDR3 DNA reads as TGCGCCAGCCGTTCGGACAGGGGGACAGATACGCAGTATTTT. It translates to CASRSDRGTDTQYF. The J gene is TRBJ2-3, the V gene TRBV5-1; 10 nucleotides match TRBD1. Unmatched junction bases numbered 5, after V lost 7 bases and J lost 3 bases. The germline V gene encodes CDR1 SGHRS and CDR2 YFSETQ. This CDR3 spans 14 amino acids. The complete variable domain, with remaining parts taken from reference TRBV5-1 and TRBJ2-3, reads KAGVTQTPRYLIKTRGQQVTLSCSPISGHRSVSWYQQTPGQGLQFLFEYFSETQRNKGNFPGRFSGRQFSNSRSEMNVSTLELGDSALYLCASRSDRGTDTQYFGPGTRLTVL.

The chain employs TRBV20-1 and TRBJ2-5; 9 nucleotides line up with TRBD1. The CDR3 contains 15 residues. Germline V lookup: CDR1 DFQATT, CDR2 SNEGSKA (reference sequence). V trimming: 6 bases; J trimming: 7 bases; junction bases outside the gene matches: 15. The CDR3 bases are TGCAGTGCCAGATATCACCAGGGACAGGGAGGGACCCAGTACTTC. Residues: CSARYHQGQGGTQYF.

The V call is TRBV6-2 or TRBV6-3, the J call TRBJ1-5, with 7 bases matching TRBD1. This CDR3 spans 16 amino acids. V lost 7 bases to trimming and J lost 1 base; unmatched junction nucleotides: 10. Germline V lookup: CDR1 MNHEY, CDR2 SVGEGT. The CDR3 sequence: CASITTGWKSNQPQHF. In DNA form, the CDR3 reads TGTGCCAGCATAACGACAGGGTGGAAAAGCAATCAGCCCCAGCATTTT.

The rearrangement uses TRBV7-2 and TRBJ2-1; 11 bases fit TRBD2. This CDR3 region has 17 residues. With V trimmed by 3 bases and J by 2 bases, 6 bases remained unmatched. Germline loops: CDR1 SGHTA, CDR2 FQGNSA. CDR3 DNA: TGTGCCAGCAGCTTCCCAAAGACTAGCGGGACCTACAATGAGCAGTTCTTC. The encoded protein is CASSFPKTSGTYNEQFF.

J is TRBJ2-7 and V is TRBV20-1, with 7 bases that match TRBD1. V was clipped by 3 bases and J by 5 bases; unmatched bases: 7. In germline, CDR1 is DFQATT, CDR2 SNEGSKA (reference sequence). This CDR3 has 13 amino acids. The CDR3 DNA follows: TGCAGTGCTAGGGTCGCAGGGGGTAACGAGCAGTACTTC. Translation: CSARVAGGNEQYF.

The rearrangement joins TRBV4-1 to TRBJ1-2; D unclear. Trimming pared 0 bases from V and 1 base from J, leaving 18 bases between. The CDR3 consists of 18 residues. The germline V gene encodes CDR1 MGHRA and CDR2 YSYEKL. DNA of the CDR3: TGCGCCAGCAGCCAAGAGCCAGGACCCCGACCCCTTAACTATGGCTACACCTTC. Translating it yields CASSQEPGPRPLNYGYTF.